The 26 T cell receptor beta chains in this list originate from one sample, sequenced in a study of regulatory and conventional T cells in RAG deficiency. The sorted regulatory T cells were CD4+, CD25-high and CD127-low, with genomic DNA sequenced. Only in-frame clones appear in the TCRdb table, and some are missing; sequencing was by immunoSEQ multiplex PCR. Of more than 2,500 clones in the sample, 90% to 95% are singletons; the top ten hold around 8.7%. These same records also appear under a second study, on regulatory T cells. According to that study: Amplification used 52 TRBV primers and 13 TRBJ primers.

Sequencing input: CD4+ Tregs sorted from blood. The receptor set was obtained from a human donor in good health.

This clone was counted a single time. J is TRBJ1-3 and V is TRBV19, with D possibly TRBD1 on 6 matching bases. CDR1 LNHDA and CDR2 SQIVND come from the germline V gene (reference sequence). This CDR3 comprises 15 residues. Trimming pared 4 bases from V and 2 bases from J, leaving 12 bases between. The CDR3 DNA reads TGTGCCAGTAGTACCAACAGGGCCGCTGGAAACACCATATATTTT. As protein: CASSTNRAAGNTIYF.

The chain's CDR3 is CASSWVDTQYF. The DNA for the CDR3 is TGTGCCAGTTCCTGGGTGGATACGCAGTATTTT. This sequence joins TRBV28 and TRBJ2-3, with unresolved D. The CDR3 covers 11 residues. CDR1 and CDR2 (germline): MDHEN, SYDVKM. The V and J ends lost 9 bases and 6 bases respectively, with 10 bases between them.

This clone was counted only a few times. The V call is TRBV5-4, the J call TRBJ2-1; 8 positions agree with TRBD2. V trimming: 2 bases; J trimming: 9 bases; junction bases outside the gene matches: 7. CDR1 SGHNT and CDR2 YYREEE come from the germline V gene (reference sequence). The CDR3 runs 14 residues. The CDR3 DNA is TGTGCCAGCAGCTTTGATACGGGAGGGGTTGAGCAGTTCTTC. Its translation: CASSFDTGGVEQFF.

The chain links TRBV19 to TRBJ2-3; 15 nucleotides line up with TRBD2. The V and J ends lost 5 bases and 6 bases, in that order; junction bases with no gene match: 18. This CDR3 comprises 20 residues. Germline CDR1 LNHDA, CDR2 SQIVND (reference sequence). The DNA for the CDR3 is TGTGCCAGTAGTTACGCTCCCCAGGGACTAGCGGGAGGCCTGCGGGATACGCAGTATTTT. Its protein is CASSYAPQGLAGGLRDTQYF.

The chain combines TRBV23-1 with TRBJ2-5; D is unclear. Being an ORF, TRBV23-1 has a function that is uncertain. This CDR3 spans 14 amino acids. The V end lost 7 bases, the J end lost 0 bases, and 12 bases lay between the germline ends. The CDR3 sequence: CASTAGRNQETQYF. CDR3 bases: TGCGCCAGCACCGCCGGACGGAACCAAGAGACCCAGTACTTC.

The chain links TRBV10-3 to TRBJ2-7; 8 positions agree with TRBD1. The junction had 7 bases not matched to a gene; V was cut back by 3 bases and J by 6 bases. The germline gives CDR1 ENHRY, CDR2 SYGVKD. CDR3 size: 14 residues. CDR3 amino acids: CAISDLQGASEQYF. CDR3 bases: TGTGCCATCAGTGATCTCCAGGGGGCGAGCGAGCAGTACTTC.

V and J are TRBV18 and TRBJ2-1; no reliable D call. The germline V gene encodes CDR1 KGHSH and CDR2 LQKENI. Trimming shortened V by 2 bases and J by 6 bases, and 11 bases separated the two germline ends. The CDR3 length is 14 residues. CDR3: CASSPDGERNEQFF. Written as DNA, the CDR3 is TGTGCCAGCTCACCAGACGGCGAACGCAATGAGCAGTTCTTC.

The gene calls are TRBV19 and TRBJ1-1; D gene ambiguous. Trimming pared 3 bases from V and 4 bases from J, leaving 15 bases between. The CDR3 totals 15 residues. Germline V gene data show CDR1 as LNHDA and CDR2 as SQIVND (reference sequence). CDR3: CASSIQEGLGTEAFF. The CDR3, as DNA: TGTGCCAGTAGTATTCAGGAGGGTTTGGGCACTGAAGCTTTCTTT.

The table lists this clone with a count of one. This chain uses TRBV4-1 with TRBJ2-6; 7 bases match TRBD1. CDR1 and CDR2 (germline): MGHRA, YSYEKL. Trimming cost V 3 bases and J 1 base; bases outside gene matches: 6. This CDR3 contains 17 residues. In nucleotides, the CDR3 is TGCGCCAGCAGCCAGGGGGACAGCCTATCTGGGGCCAACGTCCTGACTTTC. Its translation: CASSQGDSLSGANVLTF.

V and J are TRBV11-2 and TRBJ1-1; D uncertain. The CDR3 runs to 13 residues. Germline V gene data show CDR1 as SGHAT and CDR2 as FQNNGV. Trimming took 3 bases from V and 3 from J, leaving 8 bases between them. CDR3 protein: CASSFGYYTEAFF. CDR3 DNA sequence: TGTGCCAGCAGCTTTGGGTACTACACTGAAGCTTTCTTT.

J is TRBJ2-3 and V is TRBV5-1; the D call may be TRBD1 or TRBD2 (5 bases each). V lost 3 bases and J 6 bases, leaving 11 bases between the germline ends. This CDR3 region has 13 residues. The germline V gene has CDR1 SGHRS and CDR2 YFSETQ. CDR3 amino acids: CASSSGTGDTQYF. CDR3 in DNA: TGCGCCAGCAGCTCGGGGACCGGCGATACGCAGTATTTT.

The CDR3 DNA follows: TGTGCCAGCACTCGGACAGAGAGCTCCTACGAGCAGTACTTC. Translated: CASTRTESSYEQYF. The V gene is TRBV2, the J gene TRBJ2-7, with D perhaps matching TRBD1 (6 bases). Between the trimmed V and J ends, which lost 7 bases and 0 bases, there was a span of 13 bases. The CDR3 consists of 14 residues. Germline assignment: CDR1 SNHLY and CDR2 FYNNEI.

The sample holds one count of this clone. The chain uses TRBV7-7 and TRBJ2-6; no firm D call. The CDR3 totals 18 residues. V lost 5 bases, J lost 5 bases, and 22 bases lay in between. Germline CDR1 and CDR2: SSHAT and FNYEAQ (reference sequence). The CDR3 loop is CASSVLVMPQSRANVLTF. The CDR3 DNA sequence: TGTGCCAGCAGCGTCCTCGTTATGCCACAAAGTCGGGCCAACGTCCTGACTTTC.

This chain connects TRBV11-2 to TRBJ2-3; D is perhaps TRBD1 (5 bases). The V end lost 3 bases, the J end lost 4 bases, and 8 bases lay between the germline ends. The CDR3 loop spans 13 amino acids. Germline CDR1 and CDR2: SGHAT and FQNNGV. For the CDR3, the DNA is TGTGCCAGCAGCTTTTTCAGGGCAGATACGCAGTATTTT. This codes for CASSFFRADTQYF.

This clone showed up just once. J is TRBJ2-1 and V is TRBV7-9; no firm D call. There are 14 residues in the CDR3. Germline V gene sequence: CDR1 SEHNR, CDR2 FQNEAQ (reference sequence). V was clipped by 2 bases and J by 4 bases, with 9 bases between them. CDR3 region: CASSLNGLYNEQFF. The CDR3 coding sequence is TGTGCCAGCAGCTTAAACGGATTATACAATGAGCAGTTCTTC.

V usage is TRBV5-1 and J usage is TRBJ1-1; D uncertain. Germline loops: CDR1 SGHRS, CDR2 YFSETQ. V was trimmed by 1 base and J by 4 bases, leaving 8 bases between them. CDR3 size: 13 residues. The CDR3 DNA is TGCGCCAGCAGCTTGTCTAGGGTCACTGAAGCTTTCTTT. This translates into CASSLSRVTEAFF.

The CDR3 sequence is CAISRTGTGYEKLFF. The CDR3 DNA sequence: TGTGCCATCAGTCGAACCGGGACAGGGTACGAAAAACTGTTTTTT. The chain recombines TRBV10-3 with TRBJ1-4; TRBD1 agrees at 9 bases. V trimming: 5 bases; J trimming: 8 bases; junction bases outside the gene matches: 9. The length of the CDR3 is 15 residues. CDR1 and CDR2 from the germline V gene are ENHRY and SYGVKD.

V is TRBV5-5 and J is TRBJ2-6, with D possibly TRBD2 on 5 matching bases. V was shortened by 1 base and J by 2 bases, with 7 bases between the two germline ends. Per the germline V gene, CDR1 is SGHKS and CDR2 is YYEKEE (reference sequence). This CDR3 region has 15 residues. The CDR3 DNA sequence: TGTGCCAGCAGCTTGTCCGGGGCTGGGGCCAACGTCCTGACTTTC. Translation: CASSLSGAGANVLTF.

The gene calls are TRBV5-4 and TRBJ2-7, with D unresolved. CDR3 length equals 13 residues. V was cut by 0 bases and J by 1 base, with 5 bases left in between. Germline CDR1 SGHNT, CDR2 YYREEE (reference sequence). The CDR3, as DNA: TGTGCCAGCAGCTTGGATCAATCCTACGAGCAGTACTTC. Translation: CASSLDQSYEQYF.

This chain uses TRBV7-2 with TRBJ2-7; D remains ambiguous. Germline V gives CDR1 SGHTA, CDR2 FQGNSA. V was shortened by 2 bases and J by 5 bases, with 13 bases between the two germline ends. The CDR3 is 14 residues long. CDR3 protein: CASSLLPGTHEQYF. DNA for the CDR3: TGTGCCAGCAGCTTACTCCCGGGCACCCACGAGCAGTACTTC.

The chain has TRBV2 and TRBJ2-7, with 7 bases lining up with TRBD2. The CDR3 runs 13 residues. The germline V gene has CDR1 SNHLY and CDR2 FYNNEI. V was clipped by 8 bases and J by 4 bases; unmatched bases: 8. The DNA for the CDR3 is TGTGCCAGCCGACGGGAGGCCGGGTACGAGCAGTACTTC. This gives the protein CASRREAGYEQYF.

This clone appeared a single time. The V and J genes are TRBV4-1 and TRBJ1-6, with D perhaps matching TRBD1 (5 bases). The CDR3 has 17 residues. In germline, CDR1 is MGHRA, CDR2 YSYEKL. Deletions cut 4 bases from V and 7 bases from J, with 20 bases between. DNA for the CDR3: TGCGCCAGCAGCCCCTACTCCCACGACAGATCAAATTCACCCCTCCACTTT. Translating gives CASSPYSHDRSNSPLHF.

The chain joins TRBV16 to TRBJ1-5; D is possibly TRBD1 (5 bases). CDR3 length equals 17 residues. Germline assignment: CDR1 KGHSY and CDR2 FQNENV. Trimming took 0 bases from V and 6 from J, leaving 18 bases between them. DNA of the CDR3: TGTGCCAGCAGCCAATCTTACGGCGGGGGGGACGGTCAGCCCCAGCATTTT. Residues: CASSQSYGGGDGQPQHF.

The gene calls are TRBV11-2 and TRBJ2-6; no clear D gene. CDR3 length: 18 amino acids. Trimming removed 5 bases at V and 5 bases at J, with 22 bases between. Germline assignment: CDR1 SGHAT and CDR2 FQNNGV. CDR3 nucleotide sequence: TGTGCCAGCAGCACGAGGCGAAAGCAACAAAGTCGGGCCAACGTCCTGACTTTC. This codes for CASSTRRKQQSRANVLTF.

J is TRBJ1-1 and V is TRBV5-1, with D uncertain. V was clipped by 2 bases and J by 1 base, with 18 bases between them. The CDR3 is 17 residues long. Germline values: CDR1 SGHRS, CDR2 YFSETQ. For the CDR3, the DNA is TGCGCCAGCAGCTTTGAATCGTCCGGCCTAGGGAACACTGAAGCTTTCTTT. Amino acids: CASSFESSGLGNTEAFF.

This sequence joins TRBV5-1 and TRBJ2-1; 14 nucleotides match TRBD2. CDR1 and CDR2 (germline): SGHRS, YFSETQ. This CDR3 contains 16 residues. The V segment lost 4 bases and the J segment 8 bases; nucleotides outside the gene matches: 8. In DNA, the CDR3 is TGCGCCAGCAGCAGACTAGCGGGGGGGAAATTGGATGAGCAGTTCTTC. It is translated as CASSRLAGGKLDEQFF.